The sequence of this T cell receptor beta chain was determined in a study of T cell responses to AZD1222 COVID-19 vaccine (dated by TCRdb to about 2021). About the full investigation: A total of approximately 250 trial participants underwent TCR sequencing, of whom about 200 had received two doses of AZD1222 and roughly 26 had received two doses of the MenACWY control vaccine. Trial participants were enrolled by age into subgroups of 18-55, 56-69 and 70-plus years, and roughly 150, 30 and 60 TCR-sequenced participants, respectively, were included in these subgroups. General conclusions and limits of the study: The 56-69-year group was small, and its depth increase did not reach significance, likely because of low power. Because no day 14 peak-response samples were available, repertoires were characterized only after the peak T cell response. Participants were mostly white British, with more females than males. The authors suggested clonal diversity may have been underestimated. Reportedly, close to half of the unique spike-specific TCRs recognized epitopes lying outside the regions that are mutated in the B.1.351 and B.1.1.7 variants. Only five or six AZD1222 recipients were SARS-CoV-2 seropositive at baseline, limiting conclusions about previously exposed vaccinees. Spike-specific TCR breadth and depth rose significantly after two AZD1222 doses compared with day 0 and with MenACWY recipients. The whole spike protein was spanned by vaccine-associated CD4 TCRs, and dominant responses were seen in regions 160-218 and 743-854.

There are 13 amino acids in the CDR3, from cysteine to phenylalanine inclusive. The DNA shown is the 39-base CDR3, in frame from base 1. Clipping removes 2 bases from V and 6 bases from J, with 7 as the unmatched junction base count. CDR1 GTSNPN and CDR2 SVGIG are derived from the germline V gene (reference sequence). According to the study, the label for this sample's time point signals: baseline before first vaccination. According to the study, the label for this sample's treatment or condition signals: meningococcal conjugate vaccine given as trial control. Samples from vaccinated people were obtained from the UK trials COV001 and COV002, which included a single-blind randomized controlled phase 2/3 trial of AZD1222 (ChAdOx1 nCoV-19) in healthy adults. Trial participant PBMC samples were collected at day 0 and day 28 after the second dose for TCRbeta chain sequencing. The CDR3 regions of human TCRbeta chains were analyzed by immunosequencing. In the paper's pipeline: TCRs in the repertoires were compared against a reference library of SARS-CoV-2-specific TCRs that had been generated with the MIRA antigen-specificity platform. Breadth was defined as the fraction of unique TCRs that were SARS-CoV-2-associated. Depth was defined as the fraction of total T cells that were SARS-CoV-2-associated. Each spike-specific TCR was assigned to its reactive spike region and to a CD4 or CD8 class using the MIRA data. Log10-transformed breadth and depth values were compared by one-way ANOVA with Sidak's multiple comparisons tests. The table was pulled from immuneACCESS by TCRdb, which kept in-frame rearrangements only. Such tables lose some clones; where checked, under half of the loss comes from unresolved V genes, and the rest has no known cause. Clonal size and the V and J genes are those of that table, whereas D and trimming came from the DNA. In this sample the table shows 80,000 to 100,000 clones, 85% to 90% of which occur a single time. The ten top clones hold about 9.4% of the sample.

To note about this clone: Its antigen specificity is not known. It has no much larger one-base neighbor in the sample; base qualities were not kept.

Sequenced material: peripheral blood, taken on day 0 of MenACWY control vaccination. This sequence originates from an adult in good health. The V and J segments used are TRBV30 and TRBJ2-7, with 7 bases in between that match TRBD1. Here is the DNA: TGTGCCTGGAGTCCTCAGGGGGTGGGCGAGCAGTACTTC. It is translated as CAWSPQGVGEQYF.